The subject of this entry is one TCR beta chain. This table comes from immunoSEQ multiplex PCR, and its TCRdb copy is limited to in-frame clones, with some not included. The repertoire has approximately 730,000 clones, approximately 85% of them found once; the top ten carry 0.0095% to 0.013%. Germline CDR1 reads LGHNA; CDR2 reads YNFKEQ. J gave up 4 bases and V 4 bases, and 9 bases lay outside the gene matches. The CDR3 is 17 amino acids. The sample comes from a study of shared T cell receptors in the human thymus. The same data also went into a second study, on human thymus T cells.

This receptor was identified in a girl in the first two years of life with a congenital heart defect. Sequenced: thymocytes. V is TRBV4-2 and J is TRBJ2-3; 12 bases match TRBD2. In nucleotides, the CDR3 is TGTGCCAGCAGCCCGCTCCTAGCGGGGGGGATCCCAGATACGCAGTATTTT. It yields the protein CASSPLLAGGIPDTQYF.